This T cell receptor (beta chain) is from a study of STAT5B mutations in CD4+ large granular lymphocyte leukemia. Losses at the gene ends were 6 bases for V and 2 bases for J; bases not matched to a gene: 4. The CDR3 length is 15 residues. CDR1 is ENHRY, CDR2 SYGVKD, per germline. To note about this clone: What it recognizes is unknown.

Assay used: immunoSEQ multiplex PCR; TCRdb lists only in-frame clones, some missing. The data hold tens of thousands of clones, with roughly nine tenths observed a single time. Study results and limitations: CD4-sorted patient repertoires seemed more clonal than healthy CD4+ repertoires. 8/27 top patient clones versus 2/35 control clones were TRBV06-family. Higher CD4+ than CD8+ T-LGLL clonality might reflect small sample size.

The receptor's source is a human donor in good health. The chain carries TRBV10-3 and TRBJ2-2; 9 nucleotides align to TRBD2. Material: CD4+ T cells from blood buffy coats. The CDR3 loop is CAISPSGINTGELFF. CDR3 bases: TGTGCCATCAGCCCTAGCGGGATTAACACCGGGGAGCTGTTTTTT.